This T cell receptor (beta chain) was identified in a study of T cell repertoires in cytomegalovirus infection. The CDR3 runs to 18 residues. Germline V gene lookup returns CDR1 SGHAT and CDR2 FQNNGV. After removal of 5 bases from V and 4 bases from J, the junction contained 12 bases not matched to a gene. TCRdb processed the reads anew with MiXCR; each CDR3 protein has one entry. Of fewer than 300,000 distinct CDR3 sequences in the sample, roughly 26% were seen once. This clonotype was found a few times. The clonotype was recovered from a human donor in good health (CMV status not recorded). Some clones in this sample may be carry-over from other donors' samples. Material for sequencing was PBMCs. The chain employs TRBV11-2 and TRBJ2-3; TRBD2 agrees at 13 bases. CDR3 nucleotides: TGTGCCAGCAGCCGGGAGAGGACTAGCGGGAGAGGCTCAGATACGCAGTATTTT. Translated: CASSRERTSGRGSDTQYF.